Below are 16 T cell receptor beta chains sequenced from a single sample in a study of blood T cells in healthy people across ages. Combining a sample-barcoded 5' primer with a J-beta primer mix, a second PCR ran for 7 to 11 cycles. TCRdb reanalysed the 5' RACE reads using MiXCR and keeps one entry per CDR3 protein. The sample carries more than 1,400,000 distinct CDR3 sequences, about 43% recorded once. Sequences were obtained from blood. Receptors originate from a young woman in good health.

This clonotype came up once. The rearrangement links TRBV18 to TRBJ2-7, with 12 nucleotides matching TRBD2. The J segment lost 3 bases and the V segment lost 6 bases, leaving 6 bases of the junction unmatched. The CDR3 runs 15 residues. The germline V gene has CDR1 KGHSH and CDR2 LQKENI. The CDR3, as DNA: TGTGCCAGCTCCCCCACTAGCGGGAGGTTCTACGAGCAGTACTTC. Translation gives CASSPTSGRFYEQYF.

This clonotype was observed a handful of times. The chain couples TRBV29-1 to TRBJ2-7; D possibly uses TRBD1 or TRBD2 (5 bases each). Between the trimmed V and J ends, which lost 7 bases and 4 bases, there was a span of 14 bases. The CDR3 sequence is 12 residues long. Germline V CDR1 and CDR2: SQVTM, ANQGSEA. This CDR3 reads CSAWDAEYEQYF. In nucleotides, the CDR3 is TGCAGCGCGTGGGACGCAGAGTACGAGCAGTACTTC.

The chain employs TRBV3-1 and TRBJ1-4; 8 bases agree with TRBD1. With V trimmed by 2 bases and J by 7 bases, 12 bases remained unmatched. This CDR3 has 17 amino acids. Germline V gives CDR1 LGHDT, CDR2 YNNKEL (reference sequence). The CDR3 nucleotides are TGTGCCAGCAGCCAAAGGTTGGACAGGGCAAGGGGTGAAAAACTGTTTTTT. Protein: CASSQRLDRARGEKLFF.

The chain joins TRBV6-1 to TRBJ1-2; possibly TRBD1 for D (5 bases). The germline V gene encodes CDR1 MNHNS and CDR2 SASEGT. CDR3 size: 14 residues. V dropped 3 bases and J dropped 7 bases, with 15 bases sitting between them. In DNA, the CDR3 is TGTGCCAGCAGTGAGACGGGGGTCTGGAGTGGCTACACCTTC. Its translation: CASSETGVWSGYTF.

The rearrangement uses TRBV6-5 and TRBJ2-2; TRBD2 agrees at 11 bases. The germline gives CDR1 MNHEY, CDR2 SVGAGI. The CDR3 totals 18 residues. The ends lost 0 bases at V and 7 bases at J; junction bases unmatched: 10. The CDR3 is CASSYSSGRAGIGGELFF. The CDR3 DNA is TGTGCCAGCAGTTACTCTAGCGGGAGGGCCGGGATTGGCGGGGAGCTGTTTTTT.

This clonotype was detected only once. The chain has TRBV20-1 and TRBJ2-7, with 9 bases aligning to TRBD1. J was trimmed by 7 bases and V by 3 bases; bases with no gene match: 7. Germline V gene lookup returns CDR1 DFQATT and CDR2 SNEGSKA (reference sequence). The CDR3 spans 13 residues. The CDR3 DNA reads as TGCAGTGCTAGTCTACAGGGGGCTCGGGAGCAGTACTTC. Its protein product is CSASLQGAREQYF.

The chain carries TRBV20-1 and TRBJ2-2, with 11 bases aligning to TRBD2. CDR1 is DFQATT, CDR2 SNEGSKA, per germline (reference sequence). This CDR3 is built from 16 residues. The junction had 9 bases not matched to a gene; V was cut back by 3 bases and J by 6 bases. Here the CDR3 reads CSASTSGGISAGELFF. The CDR3 nucleotides read TGCAGTGCTAGTACTAGCGGGGGTATCAGTGCCGGGGAGCTGTTTTTT.

The gene calls are TRBV3-1 and TRBJ2-1; D is perhaps TRBD2 (5 bases). CDR1 LGHDT and CDR2 YNNKEL come from the germline V gene (reference sequence). The ends were cut back, 2 bases at V and 0 bases at J, with 11 bases in the middle. This CDR3 region has 16 residues. The CDR3 region is CASSQRGSGSYNEQFF. The CDR3 DNA reads as TGTGCCAGCAGCCAAAGAGGGAGCGGCTCCTACAATGAGCAGTTCTTC.

V usage is TRBV20-1 and J usage is TRBJ2-7; TRBD2 aligns across 11 bases. CDR3 length equals 15 residues. After removal of 3 bases from V and 3 bases from J, the junction contained 7 bases not matched to a gene. Germline V gene data show CDR1 as DFQATT and CDR2 as SNEGSKA (reference sequence). CDR3 DNA: TGCAGTGCTAGCAGCCTAGCGGGGGGACACTACGAGCAGTACTTC. This translates into CSASSLAGGHYEQYF.

This rearrangement joins TRBV20-1 to TRBJ2-5, with 9 bases matching TRBD1. V was clipped by 5 bases and J by 11 bases; unmatched bases: 15. CDR3 length: 14 amino acids. Germline lookup yields CDR1 DFQATT and CDR2 SNEGSKA (reference sequence). DNA of the CDR3: TGCAGTGCTTTATCACCCGGGACAGGGAGCGGGCAGTACTTC. Protein product: CSALSPGTGSGQYF.

The V call is TRBV9, the J call TRBJ2-3; no clear D gene. The CDR3 extends over 16 amino acids. Trimming pared 0 bases from V and 2 bases from J, leaving 13 bases between. Germline values: CDR1 SGDLS, CDR2 YYNGEE. The CDR3 protein is CASSVGGSYYTDTQYF. Here the CDR3 DNA reads TGTGCCAGCAGCGTAGGGGGTAGCTATTACACAGATACGCAGTATTTT.

The chain carries TRBV2 and TRBJ2-1; possibly TRBD1 or TRBD2 for D (6 bases each). Germline V CDR1 and CDR2: SNHLY, FYNNEI. V lost 6 bases and J 8 bases, leaving 23 bases between the germline ends. The CDR3 is 16 amino acids. The CDR3 region is CASSPFGGGWADEQFF. The CDR3 bases are TGTGCCAGCAGCCCTTTCGGGGGCGGCTGGGCCGATGAGCAGTTCTTC.

This clonotype has just a few counts. This chain joins TRBV7-8 and TRBJ2-3; 9 nucleotides line up with TRBD2. The CDR3 is 15 amino acids. The V gene's germline CDR1 is SGHVS and CDR2 FQNEAQ. V gave up 5 bases and J gave up 0 bases; unmatched junction bases: 3. The CDR3 coding sequence is TGTGCCAGCAGCATTCTAGCGGGGAGCACAGATACGCAGTATTTT. As protein: CASSILAGSTDTQYF.

Only one count was recorded for this clonotype. The junction does not match germline at one end; this may be a read error. The chain links TRBV28 to TRBJ2-5; unclear D gene. Germline-derived CDR1 and CDR2 are MDHEN and SYDVKM. The CDR3 has 14 residues. The chain's CDR3 is CASSFLRKRETQYF. The CDR3 nucleotides are TGCGCCAGCAGTTTCTTGCGGAAGAGGGAGACCCAGTACTTC.

J is TRBJ1-1 and V is TRBV4-1, with D uncertain. Germline V lookup: CDR1 MGHRA, CDR2 YSYEKL. The CDR3 loop spans 13 amino acids. Trimming cost V 2 bases and J 5 bases, with 9 bases left between them. CDR3 DNA: TGCGCCAGCAGCCAATCTAGTGGGACTGAAGCTTTCTTT. Translation gives CASSQSSGTEAFF.

The chain uses TRBV21-1 and TRBJ2-5; the table names TRBD2, a call not compared with the DNA. Matching the DNA end better, TRBJ2-7 makes the J call doubtful. TRBV21-1 is recorded as a pseudogene. This CDR3 spans 15 amino acids. The CDR3 region has the DNA TGTGCCAGCAGCAAACGACTAGCGGGAGCTCGCGAGCAGTACTTC. It codes for CASSKRLAGAREQYF.